Listed here are 28 T cell receptor beta chains from one sample, sequenced in a study of identical twins. TCRdb fed the 5' RACE reads into MiXCR, producing one record per CDR3 protein. The table shows fewer than 250,000 distinct CDR3 sequences, with roughly 7.5% occurring only once. These data were also filed under a second study, of yellow fever vaccine responses in identical twins.

The specimen sequenced was CD8+ T cells sorted from blood. The receptors derive from a woman under 30 in good health.

The rearrangement joins TRBV11-2 to TRBJ2-1; D gene ambiguous. CDR1 and CDR2 (germline): SGHAT, FQNNGV. V shed 0 bases and J shed 7 bases, with 7 bases lying between them. This CDR3 comprises 13 residues. CDR3 protein: CASSLDPDNEQFF. DNA for the CDR3: TGTGCCAGCAGCTTAGATCCAGATAATGAGCAGTTCTTC.

This clonotype was recorded many times. The chain employs TRBV10-2 and TRBJ2-5; 13 positions agree with TRBD2. Germline V gene sequence: CDR1 WSHSY, CDR2 SAAADI. J lost 5 bases, V lost 6 bases, and 6 bases had no gene match. This CDR3 has 15 amino acids. CDR3 loop: CASSAGTSGMETQYF. CDR3 DNA sequence: TGCGCCAGCAGCGCCGGGACTAGCGGGATGGAGACCCAGTACTTC.

This clonotype was observed a handful of times. The rearrangement uses TRBV3-1 and TRBJ2-7; D not certain. V shed 1 base and J shed 3 bases, with 16 bases lying between them. The CDR3 is made up of 16 amino acids. Germline lookup yields CDR1 LGHDT and CDR2 YNNKEL (reference sequence). The CDR3 nucleotides read TGTGCCAGCAGCCAAGGAGGTTCCAGAGCCCTCTACGAGCAGTACGTC. This codes for CASSQGGSRALYEQYV.

This clonotype was recorded many times. This chain connects TRBV12-3 or TRBV12-4 to TRBJ2-1; D is unclear. This CDR3 contains 13 residues. V lost 2 bases to trimming and J lost 6 bases, with 8 bases between them. The CDR3 reads CASSLYSLNEQFF. The CDR3 DNA follows: TGTGCCAGCAGTTTATATTCCCTCAATGAGCAGTTCTTC.

CDR3 sequence: CASSFPPAGGHTDTQYF. CDR3 nucleotides: TGTGCCAGCAGCTTCCCCCCAGCGGGAGGTCACACAGATACGCAGTATTTT. This chain joins TRBV7-9 and TRBJ2-3, with 9 bases that match TRBD2. Trimming took 3 bases from V and 2 from J; bases not matched to a gene: 9. The germline gives CDR1 SEHNR, CDR2 FQNEAQ (reference sequence). The CDR3 has 17 residues.

The chain is built from TRBV5-1 and TRBJ2-1, with D possibly TRBD2 on 5 matching bases. Germline V gene data show CDR1 as SGHRS and CDR2 as YFSETQ. The CDR3 consists of 15 residues. Trimming left V 2 bases short and J 2 bases short, with 11 bases between. The CDR3 sequence: CASSFEGVTYNEQFF. The CDR3, as DNA: TGCGCCAGCAGCTTCGAGGGTGTGACCTACAATGAGCAGTTCTTC. Combining the CDR3 with reference TRBV5-1 and TRBJ2-1 gives the whole variable domain KAGVTQTPRYLIKTRGQQVTLSCSPISGHRSVSWYQQTPGQGLQFLFEYFSETQRNKGNFPGRFSGRQFSNSRSEMNVSTLELGDSALYLCASSFEGVTYNEQFFGPGTRLTVL.

The V call is TRBV10-3, the J call TRBJ2-7; 7 bases map to TRBD1. Germline CDR1 ENHRY, CDR2 SYGVKD. CDR3 length: 12 amino acids. With 11 bases clipped from V and 2 bases from J, the junction kept 6 bases outside the gene matches. CDR3 residues: CASGTAPYEQYF. CDR3 sequence (DNA): TGTGCCTCGGGGACAGCACCCTACGAGCAGTACTTC.

The chain carries TRBV27 and TRBJ2-7; D is undetermined. CDR1 MNHEY and CDR2 SMNVEV come from the germline V gene (reference sequence). The CDR3 covers 15 residues. V was pared by 1 base and J by 4 bases, with 14 bases between. This chain's CDR3 is CASSLLVNSVYEQYF. DNA for the CDR3: TGTGCCAGCAGTTTATTGGTTAATAGTGTGTACGAGCAGTACTTC.

The chain is built from TRBV4-1 and TRBJ2-3; 12 bases agree with TRBD2. The CDR3 spans 17 residues. In germline, CDR1 is MGHRA, CDR2 YSYEKL. Trimming at V came to 4 bases and at J to 2 bases, leaving 7 bases not matched to a gene. The CDR3 loop is CASSRRTSGDITDTQYF. Here the CDR3 DNA reads TGCGCCAGCAGCCGAAGGACTAGCGGGGACATCACAGATACGCAGTATTTT.

This clonotype was recorded a few times. The genes are TRBV7-9 and TRBJ1-2; tentative D call: TRBD1 (5 bases). The CDR3 totals 14 residues. CDR1 and CDR2 (germline): SEHNR, FQNEAQ (reference sequence). The ends were cut back, 4 bases at V and 2 bases at J, with 11 bases in the middle. The CDR3 is CASSSADRNYGYTF. Here the CDR3 DNA reads TGTGCCAGCAGCTCGGCCGACAGAAACTATGGCTACACCTTC.

This clonotype was recorded many times. V is TRBV20-1 and J is TRBJ2-3; 7 nucleotides align to TRBD2. This CDR3 comprises 16 residues. Trimming at V came to 1 base and at J to 0 bases, leaving 7 bases not matched to a gene. Germline V gene lookup returns CDR1 DFQATT and CDR2 SNEGSKA (reference sequence). The CDR3 reads CSARGVAGWSTDTQYF. In nucleotides, the CDR3 is TGCAGTGCTAGAGGAGTAGCGGGTTGGAGCACAGATACGCAGTATTTT.

This clonotype occurred a few times. This chain joins TRBV12-3 or TRBV12-4 and TRBJ1-5; D perhaps matches TRBD1 (6 bases). The CDR3 is 16 residues long. The V end was cut by 1 base, the J end by 2 bases, with 12 bases between. The CDR3: CASSLEGGGGNQPQHF. CDR3 DNA: TGTGCCAGCAGTTTAGAAGGGGGTGGTGGCAATCAGCCCCAGCATTTT.

The chain uses TRBV12-3 or TRBV12-4 and TRBJ2-1, with D possibly matching TRBD2 (6 bases). The CDR3 is 13 amino acids. V was cut by 7 bases and J by 9 bases, with 16 bases left in between. The CDR3 region is CASNLGGSGEQFF. The CDR3 nucleotides are TGTGCCAGCAACCTAGGTGGTAGCGGTGAGCAGTTCTTC.

This clonotype appeared many times. This chain uses TRBV7-9 with TRBJ1-1; the match to TRBD1 covers 7 bases. Germline V lookup: CDR1 SEHNR, CDR2 FQNEAQ (reference sequence). This CDR3 is built from 12 residues. After removal of 5 bases from V and 7 bases from J, the junction contained 4 bases not matched to a gene. The CDR3 reads CASSARDSEAFF. The DNA of the CDR3 is TGTGCCAGCAGCGCCCGGGACAGTGAAGCTTTCTTT.

The chain is built from TRBV5-5 and TRBJ2-3; D uncertain. Germline assignment: CDR1 SGHKS and CDR2 YYEKEE (reference sequence). The CDR3 sequence is 16 residues long. The V end lost 4 bases, the J end lost 0 bases, and 15 bases lay between the germline ends. Here the CDR3 reads CASSNEVTPSTDTQYF. The CDR3 DNA is TGTGCCAGCAGCAACGAGGTTACACCTAGCACAGATACGCAGTATTTT.

This clonotype occurred a few times. V is TRBV14 and J is TRBJ2-1; 10 bases map to TRBD2. CDR1 SGHDN and CDR2 FVKESK come from the germline V gene. Trimming cost V 3 bases and J 4 bases; bases outside gene matches: 6. There are 16 residues in the CDR3. The DNA of the CDR3 is TGTGCCAGCAGCCAGGAAGGGACTAGCGCGTACAATGAGCAGTTCTTC. Translated, it gives CASSQEGTSAYNEQFF. Drawing the rest from reference TRBV14 and TRBJ2-1, the complete variable domain is EAGVTQFPSHSVIEKGQTVTLRCDPISGHDNLYWYRRVMGKEIKFLLHFVKESKQDESGMPNNRFLAERTGGTYSTLKVQPAELEDSGVYFCASSQEGTSAYNEQFFGPGTRLTVL.

This clonotype was recorded many times. The chain combines TRBV6-2 or TRBV6-3 with TRBJ2-1, with D possibly matching TRBD1 (6 bases). Germline assignment: CDR1 MNHEY and CDR2 SVGEGT. Trimming took off 4 bases at V and 4 bases at J, with 20 bases between the two ends. CDR3 length: 17 residues. CDR3 nucleotide sequence: TGTGCCAGCAGTTTTGTCACGACAGGCCTTATTTACAATGAGCAGTTCTTC. Translating gives CASSFVTTGLIYNEQFF.

The chain links TRBV6-1 to TRBJ2-1; perhaps TRBD2 as D (5 bases). CDR1 and CDR2 (germline): MNHNS, SASEGT. V was cut by 8 bases and J by 4 bases, with 15 bases left in between. CDR3 length equals 14 residues. The CDR3 region is CASLLRESYNEQFF. Written as DNA, the CDR3 is TGTGCCAGCCTCCTACGGGAATCTTACAATGAGCAGTTCTTC.

The chain employs TRBV27 and TRBJ2-7; no definite D call. Germline V lookup: CDR1 MNHEY, CDR2 SMNVEV (reference sequence). The CDR3 is made up of 14 amino acids. Trimming left V 7 bases short and J 2 bases short, with 15 bases between. Written as DNA, the CDR3 is TGTGCCAGCACCGACGGAACCGCCACCTACGAGCAGTACGTC. Protein: CASTDGTATYEQYV.

This clonotype occurred many times. V gene TRBV3-1 combines with J gene TRBJ2-1, with 8 positions matching TRBD2. Germline V gene data show CDR1 as LGHDT and CDR2 as YNNKEL (reference sequence). The CDR3 runs 15 residues. J gave up 2 bases and V 5 bases, and 5 bases lay outside the gene matches. The CDR3 protein is CASSSEAGAYNEQFF. The CDR3, as DNA: TGTGCCAGCAGCTCCGAAGCGGGGGCCTACAATGAGCAGTTCTTC.

This chain uses TRBV3-1 with TRBJ2-2; possible D gene TRBD2, 7 bases. The germline V gene has CDR1 LGHDT and CDR2 YNNKEL (reference sequence). Trimming left V 0 bases short and J 4 bases short, with 12 bases between. The CDR3 totals 16 residues. In nucleotides, the CDR3 is TGTGCCAGCAGCCAAGAATCGGGGGGCTTCACCGGGGAGCTGTTTTTT. Its protein product is CASSQESGGFTGELFF.

The chain joins TRBV5-1 to TRBJ2-7; 9 bases are a match to TRBD1. Germline V gives CDR1 SGHRS, CDR2 YFSETQ. This CDR3 contains 15 residues. J lost 7 bases, V lost 0 bases, and 8 bases had no gene match. The CDR3 DNA reads TGCGCCAGCAGCTTGGAAGGACAGGGGAACGGTGAGCAGTACGTC. It specifies CASSLEGQGNGEQYV.

The table lists this clonotype with many counts. The rearrangement joins TRBV3-1 to TRBJ2-3, with TRBD2 identical over 8 bases. V was clipped by 4 bases and J by 5 bases; unmatched bases: 17. CDR1 and CDR2 from the germline V gene are LGHDT and YNNKEL (reference sequence). The CDR3 length is 18 residues. CDR3 sequence: CASSPHTEGSGKKDTQYF. The CDR3, as DNA: TGTGCCAGCAGCCCCCATACGGAGGGTAGCGGGAAAAAAGATACGCAGTATTTT.

This clonotype was seen at least ten times. The rearrangement joins TRBV24-1 to TRBJ2-2, with D unclear. V was trimmed by 5 bases and J by 7 bases, leaving 7 bases between them. Germline CDR1 is KGHDR and CDR2 is SFDVKD. The CDR3 runs 12 residues. In nucleotides, the CDR3 is TGTGCCACCAGTGTCGCCCACGGGGAGCTGTTTTTT. Its translation: CATSVAHGELFF.

This clonotype was found many times. The chain combines TRBV10-2 with TRBJ1-3; no clear D gene. V was clipped by 3 bases and J by 0 bases, with 9 bases between them. The CDR3 has 15 amino acids. Looked up from germline, CDR1 is WSHSY and CDR2 is SAAADI. Here the CDR3 DNA reads TGCGCCAGCAGTGATGGATCCCTCTCTGGAAACACCATATATTTT. Translation gives CASSDGSLSGNTIYF.

This clonotype came up a few times. The CDR3 loop is CASSLAGLGGTGELFF. The CDR3 nucleotides read TGCGCCAGCAGCTTGGCCGGACTAGGTGGCACCGGGGAGCTGTTTTTT. The chain combines TRBV5-1 with TRBJ2-2; 7 bases fit TRBD2. The CDR3 consists of 16 residues. The V gene end was trimmed by 0 bases and the J gene end by 4 bases; junction bases not matched to a gene: 6. CDR1 and CDR2 (germline): SGHRS, YFSETQ.

This clonotype was recorded many times. The chain employs TRBV6-6 and TRBJ2-7; D is unresolved. With 5 bases removed from V and 4 bases from J, the gap between germline ends came to 12 bases. Germline values: CDR1 MNHNY, CDR2 SVGAGI (reference sequence). The CDR3 consists of 13 residues. The CDR3 DNA is TGTGCCAGCAGTCCCGAGATGGTGTACGAGCAGTACTTC. It translates to CASSPEMVYEQYF.

This clonotype was seen only a few times. The DNA of the CDR3 is TGTGCCAGCAGTTCATTAGCGGAATCCTACAATGAGCAGTTCTTC. Its protein product is CASSSLAESYNEQFF. The chain is built from TRBV6-2 or TRBV6-3 and TRBJ2-1; weak D call: TRBD2 (6 bases). Deletions cut 4 bases from V and 1 base from J, with 11 bases between. Germline V gives CDR1 MNHEY, CDR2 SVGEGT. The CDR3 sequence is 15 residues long.